A single sample gave rise to the 16 T cell receptor beta chains below, sequenced in a study of cytomegalovirus exposure and HLA in healthy donors. In the PCR, 60 Vbeta and 13 Jbeta primers were used. Profiling relied on immunoSEQ multiplex PCR, and the TCRdb table lists in-frame clones only, not all of them. The table lists about 160,000 clones, around four fifths of them singletons. Specimen: PBMCs. The receptor source for this set is a male donor in good health and CMV-seronegative.

The chain has TRBV7-9 and TRBJ2-2; D is possibly TRBD2 (5 bases). The CDR3 has 12 amino acids. V lost 9 bases and J 6 bases, leaving 11 bases between the germline ends. Germline V lookup: CDR1 SEHNR, CDR2 FQNEAQ (reference sequence). CDR3 protein: CASPAGAGELFF. The CDR3 coding sequence is TGTGCCAGTCCCGCGGGCGCCGGGGAGCTGTTTTTT. Together with reference TRBV7-9 and TRBJ2-2, the CDR3 gives the full variable domain: DTGVSQNPRHKITKRGQNVTFRCDPISEHNRLYWYRQTLGQGPEFLTYFQNEAQLEKSRLLSDRFSAERPKGSFSTLEIQRTEQGDSAMYLCASPAGAGELFFGEGSRLTVL.

The rearrangement links TRBV5-1 to TRBJ2-7; 7 nucleotides align to TRBD2. The CDR3 loop spans 15 amino acids. In germline, CDR1 is SGHRS, CDR2 YFSETQ. Unmatched junction bases numbered 14, after V lost 4 bases and J lost 7 bases. CDR3 amino acids: CASSPPAAGRTEQYF. CDR3 coding DNA: TGCGCCAGCAGCCCACCGGCAGCGGGGAGAACGGAGCAGTACTTC.

This chain links TRBV28 with TRBJ2-6; a weak D match, TRBD2 (5 bases). Trimming left V 7 bases short and J 0 bases short, with 10 bases between. The CDR3 covers 15 residues. The germline V gene encodes CDR1 MDHEN and CDR2 SYDVKM. CDR3 protein: CASTPRGSGANVLTF. The CDR3 nucleotides are TGTGCCAGCACCCCCCGGGGCTCTGGGGCCAACGTCCTGACTTTC.

This clone has just a few counts. V is TRBV7-2 and J is TRBJ2-7; possible D gene TRBD1, 5 bases. V lost 1 base and J 12 bases, leaving 16 bases between the germline ends. CDR1 is SGHTA, CDR2 FQGNSA, per germline. The CDR3 has 13 residues. The CDR3 DNA reads as TGTGCCAGCAGCTTAGAAAGTGGTAGGCAGGGGTACTTC. It translates to CASSLESGRQGYF.

This chain uses TRBV7-2 with TRBJ2-1; D possibly corresponds to TRBD2 (5 bases). Looked up from germline, CDR1 is SGHTA and CDR2 is FQGNSA. CDR3 length: 13 residues. Trimming stripped 0 bases from V and 6 bases from J, with 6 bases between. This CDR3 reads CASSLALANEQFF. The CDR3 DNA follows: TGTGCCAGCAGCTTAGCTCTAGCCAATGAGCAGTTCTTC.

CDR3 amino acids: CASRDRTSGGSYEQYF. The CDR3 region has the DNA TGTGCCAGCAGGGACCGGACTAGCGGGGGTTCCTACGAGCAGTACTTC. The V gene is TRBV11-2, the J gene TRBJ2-7; the match to TRBD2 covers 13 bases. Looked up from germline, CDR1 is SGHAT and CDR2 is FQNNGV. This CDR3 is built from 16 residues. Germline trimming cut 6 bases from V and 1 base from J; bases unmatched to any gene: 6.

This clone was detected a few times. The gene calls are TRBV5-1 and TRBJ2-5; 8 bases align to TRBD1. Unmatched junction bases numbered 7, after V lost 4 bases and J lost 5 bases. Per the germline V gene, CDR1 is SGHRS and CDR2 is YFSETQ. The length of the CDR3 is 14 residues. This CDR3 reads CASSLSDRGETQYF. The CDR3 region has the DNA TGCGCCAGCAGCCTAAGCGACAGGGGCGAGACCCAGTACTTC. Full variable domain (rest looked up from reference TRBV5-1 and TRBJ2-5): KAGVTQTPRYLIKTRGQQVTLSCSPISGHRSVSWYQQTPGQGLQFLFEYFSETQRNKGNFPGRFSGRQFSNSRSEMNVSTLELGDSALYLCASSLSDRGETQYFGPGTRLLVL.

This chain links TRBV19 with TRBJ1-5; TRBD1 agrees at 9 bases. CDR1 is LNHDA, CDR2 SQIVND, per germline (reference sequence). The trim removed 0 bases at V and 7 bases at J, leaving 7 bases unmatched. The CDR3 contains 16 residues. The CDR3 sequence is CASSIDGGQGNQPQHF. CDR3 coding DNA: TGTGCCAGTAGTATAGATGGGGGACAGGGAAACCAGCCCCAGCATTTT. The complete variable domain, with remaining parts taken from reference TRBV19 and TRBJ1-5, reads DGGITQSPKYLFRKEGQNVTLSCEQNLNHDAMYWYRQDPGQGLRLIYYSQIVNDFQKGDIAEGYSVSREKKESFPLTVTSAQKNPTAFYLCASSIDGGQGNQPQHFGDGTRLSIL.

Note on this clone: This CDR3 is also generated by other DNA sequences in the sample. The V gene is TRBV11-2, the J gene TRBJ2-3, with D possibly being TRBD1 (5 bases). The V end lost 1 base, the J end lost 3 bases, and 8 bases lay between the germline ends. CDR1 and CDR2 from the germline V gene are SGHAT and FQNNGV. This CDR3 has 14 residues. This chain's CDR3 is CASSLGSGTDTQYF. The CDR3 region has the DNA TGTGCCAGCAGCTTAGGCTCAGGGACAGATACGCAGTATTTT.

This clone has more than one count but fewer than ten. V gene TRBV28 combines with J gene TRBJ1-5; the D gene is possibly TRBD1 (5 bases). Looked up from germline, CDR1 is MDHEN and CDR2 is SYDVKM. V gave up 5 bases and J gave up 11 bases, with 13 bases separating them. This CDR3 contains 12 residues. The DNA of the CDR3 is TGTGCCAGCAGTGAAAGCCTGACAGCCCAGCATTTT. It codes for CASSESLTAQHF.

This chain joins TRBV15 and TRBJ2-5; TRBD2 matches at 7 bases. The CDR3 totals 15 residues. CDR1 is LNHNV, CDR2 YYDKDF, per germline (reference sequence). Losses at the gene ends were 0 bases for V and 5 bases for J; bases not matched to a gene: 6. DNA for the CDR3: TGTGCCACCAGCAGAGATCGGGGGGAAACGGAGACCCAGTACTTC. Translated: CATSRDRGETETQYF.

The chain couples TRBV6-6 to TRBJ2-2, with D tentatively TRBD2 (5 bases). The CDR3 consists of 15 residues. Trimming removed 5 bases at V and 6 bases at J, with 16 bases between. Per the germline V gene, CDR1 is MNHNY and CDR2 is SVGAGI (reference sequence). The CDR3 is CASSAARTPPGELFF. The CDR3 DNA reads TGTGCCAGCAGTGCCGCTCGGACTCCCCCCGGGGAGCTGTTTTTT.

The gene calls are TRBV7-2 and TRBJ2-1; 10 bases are shared with TRBD2. The CDR3 contains 16 residues. Germline lookup yields CDR1 SGHTA and CDR2 FQGNSA. J gave up 6 bases and V 2 bases, and 7 bases lay outside the gene matches. CDR3 sequence (DNA): TGTGCCAGCAGCTTATATGGATTAGCGGGAGGCAATGAGCAGTTCTTC. Protein sequence: CASSLYGLAGGNEQFF.

V gene TRBV29-1 combines with J gene TRBJ2-1; 13 nucleotides align to TRBD2. Germline V CDR1 and CDR2: SQVTM, ANQGSEA. This CDR3 contains 16 residues. V was clipped by 5 bases and J by 8 bases; unmatched bases: 12. In DNA, the CDR3 is TGCAGCGTTTTCGGACTAGCGGGGGCCCCCGACGATGAGCAGTTCTTC. Translated: CSVFGLAGAPDDEQFF.

The V call is TRBV9, the J call TRBJ1-5; TRBD1 agrees at 7 bases. Germline V gives CDR1 SGDLS, CDR2 YYNGEE. V was pared by 7 bases and J by 8 bases, with 15 bases of the junction left unmatched. The length of the CDR3 is 15 residues. For the CDR3, the DNA is TGTGCCAGCGAATTTACAGGGGCAGGTGGAAAGCCCCAGCATTTT. It codes for CASEFTGAGGKPQHF.

The chain carries TRBV27 and TRBJ2-1, with a tentative D call TRBD2 (6 bases). CDR3 length equals 14 residues. Trimming pared 6 bases from V and 5 bases from J, leaving 14 bases between. Per the germline V gene, CDR1 is MNHEY and CDR2 is SMNVEV (reference sequence). CDR3 protein: CASSRLGVNNEQFF. The DNA of the CDR3 is TGTGCCAGCAGCCGACTAGGTGTTAACAATGAGCAGTTCTTC.